This T cell receptor beta chain emerged from a study of spatial heterogeneity in lung cancer. Findings and caveats of the study: Intratumoral expanded alpha and beta TCR counts were found to track tumor mutation counts.

Time point noted: sample taken at primary tumor resection. This CDR3 has 13 residues. CDR1 and CDR2 (germline): MNHNY, SVGAGI (reference sequence). The V segment lost 6 bases and the J segment 2 bases; nucleotides outside the gene matches: 0. This clonotype has a count of ten or more. Its antigen is still unknown. One entry per CDR3 protein, called by TCRdb with MiXCR from the 5' RACE reads. The data hold about 13,000 distinct CDR3 sequences, with under 6% observed a single time. The J gene is TRBJ2-1, the V gene TRBV6-6; 8 nucleotides line up with TRBD2. The sequence derives from a male donor with early-stage non-small cell lung cancer. Source: lung tumor tissue, taken at surgery. CDR3 sequence reads: CASRRGAYNEQFF. The CDR3 coding sequence is TGTGCCAGCAGGCGGGGGGCCTACAATGAGCAGTTCTTC.